This T cell receptor (beta chain) comes out of a study of chemoradiotherapy in HPV16-positive cancers. Sequenced by immunoSEQ multiplex PCR; TCRdb stores in-frame clones only, minus some. Of 50,000 to 55,000 clones in the sample, 90% were seen once. Over chemoradiotherapy, repertoires were sampled more than once. V shed 5 bases and J shed 8 bases, with 10 bases lying between them. CDR3 length: 11 residues. Germline V gene lookup returns CDR1 SGHTA and CDR2 FQGNSA. The genes are TRBV7-2 and TRBJ2-7; D might be TRBD2 (5 bases). This sequence originates from a human donor with HPV-associated anogenital cancer. This sample comprised blood, obtained from a patient who underwent chemoradiotherapy. The CDR3 loop reads CASSLGVKQYF. DNA for the CDR3: TGTGCCAGCAGCCTCGGGGTGAAGCAGTACTTC.